The 23 T cell receptor beta chains below come from one sample, sequenced in a study of blood T cell repertoires in COVID-19. Profiling relied on immunoSEQ multiplex PCR, and the TCRdb table lists in-frame clones only, not all of them. In the table there are approximately 25,000 clones, 80% to 90% of which are singletons. The sample was peripheral blood. The receptors were gathered from a human donor with acute or convalescent COVID-19. The donor label of this sample is uncertain.

The rearrangement uses TRBV2 and TRBJ1-2; D is perhaps TRBD1 (5 bases). The CDR3 spans 16 residues. Trimming took 5 bases from V and 0 from J, leaving 16 bases between them. Germline CDR1 reads SNHLY; CDR2 reads FYNNEI. The CDR3 DNA is TGTGCCAGCAGTACGTATATAGGGGCGGCTAACTATGGCTACACCTTC. This encodes CASSTYIGAANYGYTF.

The chain uses TRBV2 and TRBJ1-1, with D perhaps TRBD1 (5 bases). This CDR3 comprises 15 residues. CDR1 is SNHLY, CDR2 FYNNEI, per germline. Between the trimmed V and J ends, which lost 6 bases and 5 bases, there was a span of 19 bases. The CDR3: CASRGGGAGATEAFF. The CDR3 DNA follows: TGTGCCAGCAGGGGGGGAGGGGCAGGAGCAACTGAAGCTTTCTTT.

The chain couples TRBV4-3 to TRBJ1-1; D possibly corresponds to TRBD1 (5 bases). The germline CDR1 and CDR2 sequences are LGHNA and YSLEER. This CDR3 is 17 amino acids long. V was trimmed by 5 bases and J by 1 base, leaving 20 bases between them. The CDR3 DNA reads as TGCGCCAGCAGCGGGCTGGGGGGTGGAGAGAGGAACACTGAAGCTTTCTTT. Its translation: CASSGLGGGERNTEAFF.

The V and J genes are TRBV30 and TRBJ1-1, with D maybe TRBD1 (5 bases). This CDR3 has 14 amino acids. Germline-derived CDR1 and CDR2 are GTSNPN and SVGIG (reference sequence). The germline V and J ends were trimmed by 2 bases and 3 bases, with 13 bases remaining between them. The CDR3 DNA follows: TGTGCCTGGAGTAACACCGGGGGAGACACTGAAGCTTTCTTT. As protein: CAWSNTGGDTEAFF.

The gene calls are TRBV13 and TRBJ2-7; possibly TRBD1 for D (5 bases). In germline, CDR1 is PRHDT, CDR2 FYEKMQ (reference sequence). The CDR3 totals 14 residues. V shed 2 bases and J shed 1 base, with 9 bases lying between them. CDR3 sequence reads: CASSLSSGSYEQYF. DNA of the CDR3: TGTGCCAGCAGCTTATCATCAGGGTCCTACGAGCAGTACTTC.

The V gene is TRBV11-2, the J gene TRBJ2-5, with a weak D call TRBD2 (8 bases). Germline lookup yields CDR1 SGHAT and CDR2 FQNNGV. The V end was cut by 4 bases, the J end by 5 bases, with 14 bases between. This CDR3 spans 14 amino acids. The CDR3 here is CASSSSGGQETQYF. Here the CDR3 DNA reads TGTGCCAGCAGCTCCAGCGGGGGACAGGAGACCCAGTACTTC.

This clone was found once. The rearrangement links TRBV28 to TRBJ1-5; D uncertain. This CDR3 is built from 16 residues. Germline CDR1 is MDHEN and CDR2 is SYDVKM. Trimming left V 3 bases short and J 0 bases short, with 12 bases between. CDR3 nucleotide sequence: TGTGCCAGCAGTTTGGCGGCTCCGGATAGCAATCAGCCCCAGCATTTT. Translation: CASSLAAPDSNQPQHF.

This chain joins TRBV5-6 and TRBJ2-7, with 9 bases lining up with TRBD2. The V and J ends lost 0 bases and 4 bases, in that order; junction bases with no gene match: 2. CDR3 length: 14 residues. Germline V gene sequence: CDR1 SGHDT, CDR2 YYEEEE. This CDR3 is CASSLAAGGYEQYF. In DNA, the CDR3 is TGTGCCAGCAGCTTGGCCGCGGGAGGGTACGAGCAGTACTTC. Full variable domain (rest looked up from reference TRBV5-6 and TRBJ2-7): DAGVTQSPTHLIKTRGQQVTLRCSPKSGHDTVSWYQQALGQGPQFIFQYYEEEERQRGNFPDRFSGHQFPNYSSELNVNALLLGDSALYLCASSLAAGGYEQYFGPGTRLTVT.

The chain employs TRBV19 and TRBJ2-7, with a possible D match to TRBD2 (6 bases). The germline gives CDR1 LNHDA, CDR2 SQIVND (reference sequence). CDR3 size: 13 residues. Trimming stripped 5 bases from V and 7 bases from J, with 15 bases between. The CDR3 loop is CASSPLGRGEQYF. The CDR3 DNA sequence: TGTGCCAGTAGTCCGCTCGGACGGGGGGAGCAGTACTTC. The variable domain in full, with the rest retrieved from reference TRBV19 and TRBJ2-7, is DGGITQSPKYLFRKEGQNVTLSCEQNLNHDAMYWYRQDPGQGLRLIYYSQIVNDFQKGDIAEGYSVSREKKESFPLTVTSAQKNPTAFYLCASSPLGRGEQYFGPGTRLTVT.

V and J are TRBV7-8 and TRBJ1-6; no firm D call. Germline values: CDR1 SGHVS, CDR2 FQNEAQ. V lost 1 base and J lost 8, with 9 bases in between. The CDR3 runs to 14 residues. CDR3 sequence (DNA): TGTGCCAGCAGCTTAGTTTCGGGTCATTCACCCCTCCACTTT. Translation gives CASSLVSGHSPLHF. The full variable domain, in which reference TRBV7-8 and TRBJ1-6 provide the parts outside the CDR3, is GAGVSQSPRYKVAKRGQDVALRCDPISGHVSLFWYQQALGQGPEFLTYFQNEAQLDKSGLPSDRFFAERPEGSVSTLKIQRTQQEDSAVYLCASSLVSGHSPLHFGNGTRLTVT.

This chain links TRBV3-1 (or the pseudogene TRBV3-2) with TRBJ2-3; D possibly corresponds to TRBD2 (6 bases). This CDR3 has 17 amino acids. V was pared by 4 bases and J by 2 bases, with 19 bases between. From germline, CDR1 is LGHDT and CDR2 YNNKEL (reference sequence). The CDR3 region has the DNA TGTGCCAGCAGCCCCCCGGGACTTCTCGATATCACAGATACGCAGTATTTT. Protein: CASSPPGLLDITDTQYF.

The chain has TRBV19 and TRBJ2-1; D is ambiguous. V lost 3 bases to trimming and J lost 4 bases, with 10 bases between them. CDR3 size: 14 residues. Germline V CDR1 and CDR2: LNHDA, SQIVND (reference sequence). DNA for the CDR3: TGTGCCAGTAGTATCTCCCGGGTTTACAATGAGCAGTTCTTC. It translates to CASSISRVYNEQFF. The full variable domain, with the rest looked up from reference TRBV19 and TRBJ2-1, is DGGITQSPKYLFRKEGQNVTLSCEQNLNHDAMYWYRQDPGQGLRLIYYSQIVNDFQKGDIAEGYSVSREKKESFPLTVTSAQKNPTAFYLCASSISRVYNEQFFGPGTRLTVL.

This clone has a single count. DNA of the CDR3: TGCGCCACCTTCGTACGGGAGAGGGCGGAAGATACGCAGTATTTT. Translated: CATFVRERAEDTQYF. This chain uses TRBV10-2 with TRBJ2-3, with a weak D call TRBD2 (6 bases). The CDR3 runs 15 residues. Per the germline V gene, CDR1 is WSHSY and CDR2 is SAAADI. Trimming removed 10 bases from V and 5 bases from J, with 22 bases in between.

The V and J genes are TRBV12-5 and TRBJ1-3; D is possibly TRBD1 (5 bases). Germline assignment: CDR1 LGHNT and CDR2 FRNRAP. V lost 1 base to trimming and J lost 3 bases, with 13 bases between them. The CDR3 extends over 16 amino acids. Here the CDR3 DNA reads TGTGCTAGTGGTTTGGACCCCGACAGCCTTGGAAACACCATATATTTT. It codes for CASGLDPDSLGNTIYF.

V gene TRBV7-8 combines with J gene TRBJ2-2; a possible D gene is TRBD2 (5 bases). V gave up 3 bases and J gave up 6 bases, with 14 bases separating them. Germline V gene lookup returns CDR1 SGHVS and CDR2 FQNEAQ. The CDR3 is 15 residues long. The CDR3 DNA reads as TGTGCCAGCAGCTTGAGGTTAAGGGAGTCCGGGGAGCTGTTTTTT. It is translated as CASSLRLRESGELFF.

The chain has TRBV9 and TRBJ2-1, with 7 bases fitting TRBD1. The germline CDR1 and CDR2 sequences are SGDLS and YYNGEE. The junction had 7 bases not matched to a gene; V was cut back by 0 bases and J by 7 bases. The CDR3 runs 15 residues. The CDR3 loop is CASSVAPDRANEQFF. The CDR3 coding sequence is TGTGCCAGCAGCGTAGCCCCCGACAGGGCGAATGAGCAGTTCTTC.

The chain is built from TRBV4-2 and TRBJ1-1; 7 nucleotides align to TRBD1. This CDR3 comprises 14 residues. The V and J ends lost 1 base and 3 bases, in that order; junction bases with no gene match: 2. CDR1 LGHNA and CDR2 YNFKEQ come from the germline V gene. The CDR3 here is CASSQVGTDTEAFF. The DNA of the CDR3 is TGTGCCAGCAGCCAAGTAGGGACAGACACTGAAGCTTTCTTT.

The J gene is TRBJ2-5, the V gene TRBV19; TRBD1 aligns across 7 bases. From germline, CDR1 is LNHDA and CDR2 SQIVND (reference sequence). The CDR3 extends over 15 amino acids. V shed 6 bases and J 6 bases; nucleotides not matched to a gene: 13. CDR3 coding DNA: TGTGCCAGTAGCCCCCCCGTGACAGGGTTTAAGACCCAGTACTTC. It specifies CASSPPVTGFKTQYF.

The chain is built from TRBV7-8 and TRBJ2-7; 7 bases map to TRBD2. CDR1 is SGHVS and CDR2 is FQNEAQ in the germline V gene. V dropped 5 bases and J dropped 3; count of bases not matched to a gene: 16. The CDR3 loop spans 17 amino acids. The CDR3 is CASSNIKGQRDYYEQYF. CDR3 DNA sequence: TGTGCCAGCAGCAATATAAAGGGCCAGCGGGACTACTACGAGCAGTACTTC.

The chain carries TRBV29-1 and TRBJ1-4, with 9 bases matching TRBD1. V was clipped by 7 bases and J by 8 bases; unmatched bases: 5. Germline V gene sequence: CDR1 SQVTM, CDR2 ANQGSEA. The CDR3 covers 12 residues. Here the CDR3 DNA reads TGCAGCGCCAGGACAGGGGAGGAAAAACTGTTTTTT. It specifies CSARTGEEKLFF.

The CDR3 DNA sequence: TGTGCCAGCAGCTGGCAGGGGGCTGGGGCCAACGTCCTGACTTTC. Encoded protein: CASSWQGAGANVLTF. This chain uses TRBV5-6 with TRBJ2-6; 7 bases map to TRBD1. After removal of 3 bases from V and 2 bases from J, the junction contained 2 bases not matched to a gene. The CDR3 runs 15 residues. The germline gives CDR1 SGHDT, CDR2 YYEEEE.

The chain links TRBV7-6 to TRBJ2-1; 10 bases are a match to TRBD2. CDR1 and CDR2 (germline): SGHVS, FNYEAQ. This CDR3 is 15 amino acids long. After removal of 5 bases from V and 7 bases from J, the junction contained 8 bases not matched to a gene. The CDR3 bases are TGTGCCAGCAGCACAAGCGGGGGGGCCCTTAATGAGCAGTTCTTC. Translating it yields CASSTSGGALNEQFF.

The J gene is TRBJ1-2, the V gene TRBV5-4; 11 bases agree with TRBD1. This CDR3 comprises 13 residues. J lost 8 bases, V lost 4 bases, and 4 bases had no gene match. The germline V gene has CDR1 SGHNT and CDR2 YYREEE (reference sequence). CDR3 nucleotide sequence: TGTGCCAGCAGCACCCGGACAGGGGGCGGCTACACCTTC. It codes for CASSTRTGGGYTF.